Below are 19 T cell receptor beta chains sequenced from a single sample in a study of T-cell reconstitution after alpha-beta-depleted transplantation in children. Preparation of the TCRbeta library used unique molecular identifiers. In TCRdb, the PCR reads were re-called with MiXCR into one record per CDR3 protein. Of about 610,000 distinct CDR3 sequences in the sample, 10% were seen once. Sequencing was performed on PBMCs from the stem cell graft donor, taken from the stem cell graft. These receptor sequences come from a human donor who donated a stem cell graft to a child with acute myeloid leukemia.

This clonotype occurred many times. Here the CDR3 reads CASSLTVAGGPLGNEQFF. The CDR3 DNA sequence: TGCGCCAGCAGCCTTACGGTAGCGGGAGGGCCCCTAGGCAATGAGCAGTTCTTC. This rearrangement joins TRBV5-1 to TRBJ2-1, with 11 nucleotides matching TRBD2. J was trimmed by 6 bases and V by 4 bases; bases with no gene match: 15. CDR1 and CDR2 (germline): SGHRS, YFSETQ. The CDR3 covers 18 residues.

This clonotype was counted between two and nine times. The genes are TRBV6-5 and TRBJ2-5, with D perhaps TRBD1 or TRBD2 (5 bases each). This CDR3 has 15 residues. Trimming cost V 2 bases and J 5 bases, with 15 bases left between them. Germline CDR1 MNHEY, CDR2 SVGAGI. The CDR3 loop is CASSYDLGVMETQYF. The CDR3 DNA is TGTGCCAGCAGTTACGATCTGGGGGTGATGGAGACCCAGTACTTC.

The chain recombines TRBV2 with TRBJ2-1, with 11 bases lining up with TRBD2. The CDR3 length is 14 residues. With V trimmed by 7 bases and J by 11 bases, 10 bases remained unmatched. Germline V gene data show CDR1 as SNHLY and CDR2 as FYNNEI. The CDR3 spells CASTGTSGPGKQFF. CDR3 DNA: TGTGCCAGCACCGGGACTAGCGGCCCTGGTAAGCAGTTCTTC.

At least ten counts were recorded for this clonotype. The V and J genes are TRBV6-2 or TRBV6-3 and TRBJ2-5; D gene ambiguous. With 1 base removed from V and 2 bases from J, the gap between germline ends came to 11 bases. This CDR3 is 15 amino acids long. Germline loops: CDR1 MNHEY, CDR2 SVGEGT. The CDR3 loop is CASSYFLTLQETQYF. The CDR3 nucleotides are TGTGCCAGCAGTTACTTTTTGACTCTACAAGAGACCCAGTACTTC.

This clonotype was found many times. The gene calls are TRBV7-3 and TRBJ2-4; D possibly corresponds to TRBD2 (5 bases). V dropped 6 bases and J dropped 9 bases, with 15 bases sitting between them. The CDR3 runs to 13 residues. Germline CDR1 SGHTA, CDR2 FQGTGA. The DNA for the CDR3 is TGTGCCAGCAGTTCGCTTCTAGGAGGCATTCAGTACTTC. It encodes CASSSLLGGIQYF.

There are a few counts of this clonotype. V usage is TRBV7-9 and J usage is TRBJ2-3, with 10 bases lining up with TRBD1. V trimming: 5 bases; J trimming: 5 bases; junction bases outside the gene matches: 4. CDR3 length: 14 residues. Germline CDR1 and CDR2: SEHNR and FQNEAQ (reference sequence). The CDR3 region is CASSPRDRGDTQYF. Here the CDR3 DNA reads TGTGCCAGCAGCCCCCGGGACAGGGGAGATACGCAGTATTTT.

This clonotype was found many times. The rearrangement uses TRBV15 and TRBJ1-2; 8 nucleotides agree with TRBD1. After removal of 0 bases from V and 2 bases from J, the junction contained 2 bases not matched to a gene. This CDR3 is 15 amino acids long. Germline CDR1 is LNHNV and CDR2 is YYDKDF (reference sequence). The CDR3 bases are TGTGCCACCAGCAGAGAGACAGGGGCCAACTATGGCTACACCTTC. Translated, it gives CATSRETGANYGYTF.

This clonotype showed up many times. V and J are TRBV20-1 and TRBJ2-1; TRBD2 aligns across 7 bases. V lost 6 bases to trimming and J lost 6 bases; unmatched junction nucleotides: 20. The germline gives CDR1 DFQATT, CDR2 SNEGSKA (reference sequence). This CDR3 region has 17 residues. CDR3 residues: CSANRIQAGLKSNEQFF. The CDR3 DNA sequence: TGCAGTGCAAATCGCATTCAAGCGGGATTGAAGTCCAATGAGCAGTTCTTC.

This clonotype was picked up one time. The germline gene is not matched at one end of the junction; a read error may be the cause. The V call is TRBV12-3 or TRBV12-4, the J call TRBJ2-7; 10 bases are shared with TRBD1. The CDR3 has 12 residues. CDR3 bases: TGTGCCAGCAGTCCAATCGACAGGGGGCAGGTCTTC. Protein: CASSPIDRGQVF.

The chain carries TRBV27 and TRBJ2-3, with 9 bases that match TRBD2. Germline CDR1 is MNHEY and CDR2 is SMNVEV (reference sequence). The CDR3 sequence is 15 residues long. J lost 2 bases, V lost 6 bases, and 6 bases had no gene match. CDR3 sequence: CASRAGTSNTDTQYF. The CDR3 nucleotides are TGTGCCAGCAGGGCCGGGACTAGCAACACAGATACGCAGTATTTT.

On this clonotype: One end of the junction varies from germline; a read error may be responsible. V and J are TRBV4-2 and TRBJ2-1; 8 bases align to TRBD2. The germline V gene encodes CDR1 LGHNA and CDR2 YNFKEQ. The CDR3 totals 18 residues. The CDR3 reads CASSPIRGAGVSNNEQFF. In DNA, the CDR3 is TGTGCCAGCAGCCCGATCCGGGGAGCGGGAGTCTCCAACAATGAGCAGTTCTTC.

The chain uses TRBV6-2 or TRBV6-3 and TRBJ2-2; D is ambiguous. Germline CDR1 is MNHEY and CDR2 is SVGEGT. The V end lost 0 bases, the J end lost 5 bases, and 13 bases lay between the germline ends. CDR3 length: 16 residues. CDR3 in amino acids: CASSYSTVKRTGELFF. The CDR3 nucleotides read TGTGCCAGCAGTTACTCCACAGTTAAAAGAACCGGGGAGCTGTTTTTT.

This clonotype came up a few times. V and J are TRBV18 and TRBJ2-1, with TRBD2 matching over 10 bases. Germline V gene lookup returns CDR1 KGHSH and CDR2 LQKENI. The CDR3 is 15 amino acids. The V segment lost 6 bases and the J segment 5 bases; nucleotides outside the gene matches: 7. In nucleotides, the CDR3 is TGTGCCAGCTCCTTACTAGCGGGAACAGACAATGAGCAGTTCTTC. It translates to CASSLLAGTDNEQFF.

The sample holds a few counts of this clonotype. The chain uses TRBV6-2 or TRBV6-3 and TRBJ2-5; 12 bases map to TRBD2. Germline CDR1 MNHEY, CDR2 SVGEGT. J was trimmed by 3 bases and V by 6 bases; bases with no gene match: 5. The CDR3 is made up of 15 amino acids. The CDR3 sequence: CASRKRTSGKETQYF. As DNA, the CDR3 is TGTGCCAGCAGGAAAAGGACTAGCGGGAAAGAGACCCAGTACTTC.

This clonotype was seen only a few times. J is TRBJ2-7 and V is TRBV6-1, with 7 bases lining up with TRBD1. Per the germline V gene, CDR1 is MNHNS and CDR2 is SASEGT. With V trimmed by 4 bases and J by 2 bases, 2 bases remained unmatched. This CDR3 has 13 residues. CDR3 in amino acids: CASSGRGTYEQYF. DNA for the CDR3: TGTGCCAGCAGTGGCAGGGGGACCTACGAGCAGTACTTC.

This clonotype was observed a few times. The chain employs TRBV5-1 and TRBJ2-6; D gene unclear. The V gene lost 5 bases and the J gene lost 0 bases, with 15 bases spanning the gap. Germline CDR1 reads SGHRS; CDR2 reads YFSETQ. This CDR3 is built from 17 residues. Written as DNA, the CDR3 is TGCGCCAGCAGAAGAGAGGCGGCAGGCTCTGGGGCCAACGTCCTGACTTTC. Protein: CASRREAAGSGANVLTF.

This chain joins TRBV11-2 and TRBJ2-7, with TRBD2 as a possible D gene (5 bases). Trimming cost V 8 bases and J 5 bases, with 22 bases left between them. Germline values: CDR1 SGHAT, CDR2 FQNNGV. This CDR3 spans 15 amino acids. CDR3 bases: TGTGCCAGCTCCCCCATTCTAGAGGGCGTGGACGAGCAGTACTTC. Protein product: CASSPILEGVDEQYF.

The chain combines TRBV7-2 with TRBJ1-1, with D uncertain. The germline CDR1 and CDR2 sequences are SGHTA and FQGNSA. The CDR3 has 15 residues. Trimming removed 5 bases from V and 6 bases from J, with 19 bases in between. The CDR3 nucleotides read TGTGCCAGCAGCCGGCGGGGTCCCCTTCGGGCTGAAGCTTTCTTT. This sequence encodes CASSRRGPLRAEAFF.

This chain connects TRBV3-1 to TRBJ2-3, with 14 bases identical to TRBD2. V shed 0 bases and J 6 bases; nucleotides not matched to a gene: 14. This CDR3 has 20 amino acids. Germline assignment: CDR1 LGHDT and CDR2 YNNKEL (reference sequence). The CDR3 DNA follows: TGTGCCAGCAGCCAAGATGGTTTGGGACTAGCGGGAGTAAATGCGGATACGCAGTATTTT. This encodes CASSQDGLGLAGVNADTQYF.